This record covers a single T cell receptor beta chain. The data derive from a study of cytomegalovirus exposure and HLA in healthy donors. Germline CDR1 is LNHDA and CDR2 is SQIVND (reference sequence). V lost 2 bases and J lost 4; bases outside the gene matches: 6. This CDR3 contains 15 residues. The PCR had 60 Vbeta and 13 Jbeta primers. TCRdb keeps only in-frame clones here, not all; method: immunoSEQ multiplex PCR. The table shows 150,000 to 200,000 clones, with roughly 80% occurring only once. This chain connects TRBV19 to TRBJ2-5; 8 bases fit TRBD2. The sequence derives from a human donor in good health. Sequencing was done on a sample of PBMCs. CDR3 sequence: CASSIRGGLGETQYF. The DNA for the CDR3 is TGTGCCAGTAGTATACGGGGGGGCCTAGGAGAGACCCAGTACTTC.